The 4 T cell receptor beta chains presented below share a single source sample, sequenced in a study of T cell responses to AZD1222 COVID-19 vaccine. The method was immunoSEQ multiplex PCR; TCRdb's version includes in-frame clones alone and lacks a portion of them. The sample yields roughly 160,000 clones, just over 90% seen once. The input for sequencing was peripheral blood, taken on day 0 of AZD1222 vaccination. The receptors derive from an adult in good health.

The genes are TRBV11-1 and TRBJ2-7, with 8 nucleotides matching TRBD2. CDR3 length equals 16 residues. The ends lost 2 bases at V and 0 bases at J; junction bases unmatched: 6. The germline CDR1 and CDR2 sequences are SGHAT and FQDESV (reference sequence). CDR3 in amino acids: CASSLLGRGGSYEQYF. As DNA, the CDR3 is TGTGCCAGCAGCTTATTGGGACGGGGGGGCTCCTACGAGCAGTACTTC.

This clone was seen only a few times. The chain uses TRBV27 and TRBJ1-4; D is possibly TRBD1 (5 bases). From germline, CDR1 is MNHEY and CDR2 SMNVEV (reference sequence). V lost 9 bases and J 8 bases, leaving 22 bases between the germline ends. This CDR3 region has 15 residues. The DNA of the CDR3 is TGTGCCAGTACCGGAGGCGGGGCGCAAGGGGAAAAACTGTTTTTT. Amino acids: CASTGGGAQGEKLFF.

V usage is TRBV19 and J usage is TRBJ2-7; tentative D call: TRBD1 (5 bases). Germline CDR1 reads LNHDA; CDR2 reads SQIVND (reference sequence). V dropped 5 bases and J dropped 5 bases, with 19 bases sitting between them. This CDR3 is built from 15 residues. Written as DNA, the CDR3 is TGTGCCAGTAGTGAAAGGCCGGCCAGGGCCAACGAGCAGTACTTC. Amino acid sequence: CASSERPARANEQYF.

V is TRBV28 and J is TRBJ1-3; D is possibly TRBD1 (5 bases). The CDR3 loop spans 16 amino acids. Germline CDR1 is MDHEN and CDR2 is SYDVKM. With 6 bases removed from V and 3 bases from J, the gap between germline ends came to 18 bases. The CDR3 loop is CASSPKGTPDGNTIYF. CDR3 coding DNA: TGTGCCAGCAGCCCCAAGGGGACGCCGGATGGAAACACCATATATTTT. The complete variable domain, with remaining parts taken from reference TRBV28 and TRBJ1-3, reads DVKVTQSSRYLVKRTGEKVFLECVQDMDHENMFWYRQDPGLGLRLIYFSYDVKMKEKGDIPEGYSVSREKKERFSLILESASTNQTSMYLCASSPKGTPDGNTIYFGEGSWLTVV.